The 15 T cell receptor beta chains reported below all come from one sample, sequenced in a study of blood T cell repertoires in COVID-19. The repertoire was sequenced with immunoSEQ multiplex PCR; TCRdb's copy has only in-frame clones and lacks some. The table has more than 85,000 clones, approximately 84% seen once; the top ten hold around 27%. Input material: peripheral blood. The receptors stem from a man at least 80 years old with active or convalescent COVID-19.

V usage is TRBV10-1 and J usage is TRBJ2-7, with TRBD1 as a possible D gene (5 bases). This CDR3 has 13 amino acids. CDR1 and CDR2 (germline): WNHNN, SYGVQD (reference sequence). The V end was cut by 4 bases, the J end by 3 bases, with 10 bases between. CDR3 coding DNA: TGCGCCAGCAGTGGACAGACCAACTACGAGCAGTACTTC. Translation: CASSGQTNYEQYF.

This clone was seen a handful of times. This chain joins TRBV24-1 and TRBJ2-1; 12 bases fit TRBD2. The J segment lost 10 bases and the V segment lost 4 bases, leaving 10 bases of the junction unmatched. Germline values: CDR1 KGHDR, CDR2 SFDVKD. The CDR3 totals 16 residues. The CDR3 DNA reads TGTGCCACCAGTGAACCAGCTAGCGGGGGGGCCGAGGAGCAGTTCTTC. It encodes CATSEPASGGAEEQFF.

This rearrangement joins TRBV5-4 to TRBJ2-1; 9 positions match TRBD2. CDR1 and CDR2 (germline): SGHNT, YYREEE (reference sequence). The CDR3 runs 16 residues. The junction had 7 bases not matched to a gene; V was cut back by 4 bases and J by 2 bases. The CDR3, as DNA: TGTGCCAGCAGCCTAGCGGGGCAGGGAGCCTACAATGAGCAGTTCTTC. Translation: CASSLAGQGAYNEQFF.

Concerning this clone itself: Distinct nucleotide sequences in the sample also encode this CDR3. This chain uses TRBV6-4 with TRBJ1-2, with D possibly TRBD1 on 5 matching bases. Germline CDR1 is MRHNA and CDR2 is SNTAGT. Trimming cost V 7 bases and J 4 bases, with 7 bases left between them. The CDR3 is made up of 11 amino acids. CDR3 sequence: CASIDSYGYTF. In nucleotides, the CDR3 is TGTGCCAGCATCGACAGCTATGGCTACACCTTC.

This clone was counted at least ten times. The gene calls are TRBV6-1 and TRBJ2-3, with D unresolved. V was trimmed by 2 bases and J by 5 bases, leaving 17 bases between them. This CDR3 region has 16 residues. Looked up from germline, CDR1 is MNHNS and CDR2 is SASEGT. DNA for the CDR3: TGTGCCAGCAGTGAATACTTCCTGAGTTCGGGAGATACGCAGTATTTT. Translation gives CASSEYFLSSGDTQYF.

This clone showed up just a few times. The chain links TRBV6-5 to TRBJ1-4; 7 nucleotides line up with TRBD1. Germline V gene lookup returns CDR1 MNHEY and CDR2 SVGAGI. The CDR3 runs to 15 residues. V lost 6 bases and J lost 8; bases outside the gene matches: 12. The CDR3 loop is CASRPGRGRGEKLFF. In DNA, the CDR3 is TGTGCCAGCAGACCCGGGAGGGGGCGAGGGGAAAAACTGTTTTTT.

CDR3 sequence: CASSLRTTSGQGGDEQFF. In DNA form, the CDR3 reads TGCGCCAGCAGCTTGCGAACGACGAGTGGACAGGGGGGCGATGAGCAGTTCTTC. The chain carries TRBV5-1 and TRBJ2-1; TRBD1 matches at 10 bases. The CDR3 totals 18 residues. CDR1 SGHRS and CDR2 YFSETQ come from the germline V gene. J gave up 8 bases and V 1 base, and 15 bases lay outside the gene matches.

In its sample, this clone was seen many times. The V and J genes are TRBV5-1 and TRBJ2-5, with D possibly matching TRBD2 (5 bases). The CDR3 loop spans 14 amino acids. Trimming shortened V by 6 bases and J by 2 bases, and 14 bases separated the two germline ends. CDR1 and CDR2 (germline): SGHRS, YFSETQ. CDR3 protein: CASTLGRTQETQYF. CDR3 DNA sequence: TGCGCCAGCACCCTAGGACGGACTCAAGAGACCCAGTACTTC.

This clone was counted a single time. This chain links TRBV19 with TRBJ2-3, with a weak D call TRBD1 (5 bases). Trimming took off 7 bases at V and 0 bases at J, with 11 bases between the two ends. The germline V gene encodes CDR1 LNHDA and CDR2 SQIVND (reference sequence). This CDR3 is built from 14 residues. CDR3 amino acids: CASTTATSTDTQYF. CDR3 nucleotide sequence: TGTGCCAGTACGACAGCCACTAGCACAGATACGCAGTATTTT.

The chain combines TRBV15 with TRBJ1-4; unclear D gene. CDR1 LNHNV and CDR2 YYDKDF come from the germline V gene (reference sequence). This CDR3 has 15 residues. The ends were cut back, 0 bases at V and 5 bases at J, with 10 bases in the middle. CDR3 in DNA: TGTGCCACCAGCAGAGATAAGTTCGGGAATGAAAAACTGTTTTTT. Its protein product is CATSRDKFGNEKLFF.

The J gene is TRBJ2-1, the V gene TRBV2; 12 bases fit TRBD2. CDR3 size: 16 residues. Germline V gene data show CDR1 as SNHLY and CDR2 as FYNNEI. The ends lost 4 bases at V and 16 bases at J; junction bases unmatched: 17. The CDR3 spells CASSGGTHRTSGVIFF. CDR3 nucleotide sequence: TGTGCCAGCAGTGGCGGGACACATAGGACTAGCGGGGTAATATTCTTC.

This clone came up many times. The chain is built from TRBV19 and TRBJ1-1, with TRBD1 identical over 8 bases. V shed 6 bases, J shed 3 bases, and the junction held 12 bases outside the gene matches. The CDR3 sequence is 16 residues long. Germline CDR1 is LNHDA and CDR2 is SQIVND (reference sequence). DNA of the CDR3: TGTGCCAGTAGCCGCCGGACAGGGTCTGCGGACACTGAAGCTTTCTTT. Amino acid sequence: CASSRRTGSADTEAFF.

V gene TRBV27 combines with J gene TRBJ2-5; a possible D gene is TRBD1 (6 bases). V was cut by 6 bases and J by 1 base, with 18 bases left in between. Germline lookup yields CDR1 MNHEY and CDR2 SMNVEV (reference sequence). The CDR3 consists of 16 residues. The CDR3 nucleotides read TGTGCCAGCAGCCAATACAGGGCCCGTTTCCAAGAGACCCAGTACTTC. Its translation is CASSQYRARFQETQYF.

V is TRBV30 and J is TRBJ1-1; weak D call: TRBD1 (6 bases). This CDR3 region has 14 residues. The germline CDR1 and CDR2 sequences are GTSNPN and SVGIG (reference sequence). Between the trimmed V and J ends, which lost 4 bases and 4 bases, there was a span of 16 bases. The CDR3 is CAWTTLQGPTEAFF. DNA for the CDR3: TGTGCCTGGACCACTCTACAGGGCCCCACTGAAGCTTTCTTT.

The rearrangement joins TRBV9 to TRBJ1-2; TRBD1 agrees at 8 bases. The J segment lost 5 bases and the V segment lost 0 bases, leaving 3 bases of the junction unmatched. Germline CDR1 reads SGDLS; CDR2 reads YYNGEE. The CDR3 length is 14 residues. CDR3 DNA: TGTGCCAGCAGCGTAGCAGGGGGCGGGTATGGCTACACCTTC. Amino acid sequence: CASSVAGGGYGYTF.